This T cell receptor (beta chain) was retrieved from a study of blood T cells in healthy people across ages. Study as a whole: Template switching picked up about one barcoded beta molecule for each two T cells.

A second PCR of roughly 6 to 12 cycles used a sample-barcoded 5' primer and a J-beta primer mix. A template-switch adaptor with 12 random nucleotides tagged each cDNA molecule. Paired-end reads containing CDR3 totaled no fewer than 2.5 million for each sample. TCRdb reprocessed the 5' RACE reads via MiXCR and lists one record per CDR3 protein. This sample has about 580,000 distinct CDR3 sequences, with more than 45% found just once. Trimming cost V 5 bases and J 6 bases, with 14 bases left between them. CDR1 is DFQATT, CDR2 SNEGSKA, per germline (reference sequence). The CDR3 runs 14 residues. Sequenced input: blood. The rearrangement uses TRBV20-1 and TRBJ1-6; TRBD1 is a possible D gene (6 bases). The receptor was derived from a man older than 75 in good health. Here the CDR3 DNA reads TGCAGTGCTTTTGGGGGGCAGACTAATTCACCCCTCCACTTT. It yields the protein CSAFGGQTNSPLHF.